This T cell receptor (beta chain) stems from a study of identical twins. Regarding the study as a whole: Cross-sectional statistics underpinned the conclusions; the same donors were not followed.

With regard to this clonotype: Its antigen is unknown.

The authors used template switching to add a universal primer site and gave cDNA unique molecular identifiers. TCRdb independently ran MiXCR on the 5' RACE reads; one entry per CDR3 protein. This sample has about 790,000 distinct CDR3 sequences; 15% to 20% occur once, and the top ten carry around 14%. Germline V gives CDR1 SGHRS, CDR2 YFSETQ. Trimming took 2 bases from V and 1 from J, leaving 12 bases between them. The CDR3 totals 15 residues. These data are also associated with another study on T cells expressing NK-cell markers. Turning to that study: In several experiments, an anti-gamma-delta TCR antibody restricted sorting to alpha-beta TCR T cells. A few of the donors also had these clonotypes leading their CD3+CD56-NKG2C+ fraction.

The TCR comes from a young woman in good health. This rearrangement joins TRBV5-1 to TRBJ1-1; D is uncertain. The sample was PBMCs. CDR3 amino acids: CASSLKTVGNTEAFF. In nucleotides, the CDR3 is TGCGCCAGCAGCTTAAAGACTGTAGGGAACACTGAAGCTTTCTTT.